The 24 T cell receptor beta chains below were found in one sample sequenced in a study of blood T cell repertoires in COVID-19 (dated by TCRdb to about 2020). The protocol used for the library was the immunoSEQ multiplex PCR assay. Here the immuneACCESS table is served through TCRdb, limited to in-frame sequences with V and J called. Missing clones are a known gap in these copies; in checked studies unresolved V genes cover under half, and the rest lacks a known reason. The sample yields some 200,000 clones; 83% were counted once. Roughly 1.2% of the sample is in the top ten clones. The source material was peripheral blood. These receptors came from a woman aged 30 to 39 with COVID-19, enrolled during active disease.

The chain has TRBV6-5 and TRBJ2-1, with 7 positions matching TRBD1. V trimming: 5 bases; J trimming: 0 bases; junction bases outside the gene matches: 4. The germline V gene encodes CDR1 MNHEY and CDR2 SVGAGI. The CDR3 is 15 residues long. As DNA, the CDR3 is TGTGCCAGCAGTAGGGGACAGAGCTCCTACAATGAGCAGTTCTTC. Amino acid sequence: CASSRGQSSYNEQFF.

This clone was picked up one time. This chain connects TRBV7-9 to TRBJ2-7; 8 bases fit TRBD2. V shed 5 bases, J shed 3 bases, and the junction held 3 bases outside the gene matches. The germline gives CDR1 SEHNR, CDR2 FQNEAQ (reference sequence). CDR3 size: 13 residues. For the CDR3, the DNA is TGTGCCAGCAGCACAAGCGGGGGCTACGAGCAGTACTTC. Amino acids: CASSTSGGYEQYF.

V gene TRBV7-9 combines with J gene TRBJ2-7; 8 bases align to TRBD1. V was pared by 1 base and J by 2 bases, with 4 bases of the junction left unmatched. Germline CDR1 SEHNR, CDR2 FQNEAQ (reference sequence). The CDR3 consists of 15 residues. CDR3 sequence: CASSLVGTGPYEQYF. In DNA form, the CDR3 reads TGTGCCAGCAGCTTAGTAGGGACAGGTCCCTACGAGCAGTACTTC.

This clone was observed a single time. The gene calls are TRBV27 and TRBJ2-2, with TRBD1 as a possible D gene (5 bases). V was clipped by 6 bases and J by 6 bases, with 14 bases between them. The germline V gene has CDR1 MNHEY and CDR2 SMNVEV (reference sequence). The CDR3 is made up of 14 amino acids. The chain's CDR3 is CASSSGLGAGELFF. CDR3 sequence (DNA): TGTGCCAGCAGCTCCGGGCTAGGGGCCGGGGAGCTGTTTTTT.

The V and J genes are TRBV11-2 and TRBJ2-4, with 9 positions matching TRBD1. CDR1 is SGHAT, CDR2 FQNNGV, per germline. The V segment lost 4 bases and the J segment 6 bases; nucleotides outside the gene matches: 10. The length of the CDR3 is 16 residues. The chain's CDR3 is CASSSMGGQGPNIQYF. CDR3 in DNA: TGTGCCAGCAGCTCAATGGGCGGACAGGGGCCAAACATTCAGTACTTC.

The chain has TRBV29-1 and TRBJ1-1; a possible D gene is TRBD1 (5 bases). Trimming stripped 7 bases from V and 11 bases from J, with 20 bases between. Germline assignment: CDR1 SQVTM and CDR2 ANQGSEA. The CDR3 runs 12 residues. CDR3 region: CSGGGAQDEAFF. CDR3 nucleotides: TGCAGCGGTGGAGGGGCGCAAGACGAGGCTTTCTTT.

The rearrangement uses TRBV29-1 and TRBJ2-7; D possibly corresponds to TRBD2 (6 bases). This CDR3 is 14 amino acids long. Trimming took 7 bases from V and 0 from J, leaving 16 bases between them. Germline CDR1 and CDR2: SQVTM and ANQGSEA. The chain's CDR3 is CSATLGGPSYEQYF. The DNA for the CDR3 is TGCAGCGCCACCCTCGGGGGTCCCTCCTACGAGCAGTACTTC.

The gene calls are TRBV10-3 and TRBJ2-5; 9 bases map to TRBD1. With V trimmed by 2 bases and J by 4 bases, 5 bases remained unmatched. CDR3 length equals 15 residues. Germline V CDR1 and CDR2: ENHRY, SYGVKD. The CDR3 loop reads CAISEPGQGSETQYF. The CDR3 DNA reads TGTGCCATCAGTGAGCCGGGACAGGGATCAGAGACCCAGTACTTC.

The V gene is TRBV7-2, the J gene TRBJ2-5; maybe TRBD1 (5 bases). V lost 5 bases to trimming and J lost 10 bases, with 20 bases between them. The CDR3 extends over 14 amino acids. From germline, CDR1 is SGHTA and CDR2 FQGNSA. This chain's CDR3 is CASSQGVQVDSQYF. CDR3 nucleotide sequence: TGTGCCAGCAGCCAAGGGGTCCAGGTGGATAGCCAGTACTTC.

The gene calls are TRBV28 and TRBJ1-4; 7 nucleotides match TRBD1. V was clipped by 4 bases and J by 5 bases; unmatched bases: 19. This CDR3 is 19 amino acids long. Germline CDR1 is MDHEN and CDR2 is SYDVKM. In DNA, the CDR3 is TGTGCCAGCAGTTCATCTCGAACTAATAGGGGGCGCGGGAATGAAAAACTGTTTTTT. Amino acids: CASSSSRTNRGRGNEKLFF.

The chain is built from TRBV19 and TRBJ2-7; the match to TRBD2 covers 7 bases. The J segment lost 2 bases and the V segment lost 3 bases, leaving 4 bases of the junction unmatched. Germline CDR1 and CDR2: LNHDA and SQIVND (reference sequence). The CDR3 sequence is 14 residues long. In DNA form, the CDR3 reads TGTGCCAGTAGTATGACGGGAGGTGCCTACGAGCAGTACTTC. This codes for CASSMTGGAYEQYF.

This chain links TRBV3-1 (or the pseudogene TRBV3-2) with TRBJ2-1; D is perhaps TRBD2 (7 bases). With 3 bases removed from V and 3 bases from J, the gap between germline ends came to 24 bases. CDR1 is LGHDT and CDR2 is YNNKEL in the germline V gene (reference sequence). The CDR3 covers 19 residues. CDR3 sequence reads: CASSQQAKRDITDYNEQFF. The CDR3 DNA sequence: TGTGCCAGCAGCCAGCAAGCGAAGCGGGACATTACCGACTACAATGAGCAGTTCTTC.

The sample holds one count of this clone. The rearrangement joins TRBV7-9 to TRBJ2-7; TRBD1 aligns across 9 bases. J lost 5 bases, V lost 8 bases, and 4 bases had no gene match. In germline, CDR1 is SEHNR, CDR2 FQNEAQ (reference sequence). CDR3 length: 12 residues. The DNA for the CDR3 is TGTGCCAGCGACAGGGGGTGGGACGAGCAGTACTTC. Protein sequence: CASDRGWDEQYF.

This clone was seen only a few times. The V call is TRBV19, the J call TRBJ2-7; D perhaps matches TRBD1 (5 bases). Trimming removed 3 bases at V and 0 bases at J, with 12 bases between. CDR1 is LNHDA and CDR2 is SQIVND in the germline V gene (reference sequence). The CDR3 covers 15 residues. The DNA of the CDR3 is TGTGCCAGTAGTATTATAGGGGCCTTCTCCTACGAGCAGTACTTC. Protein sequence: CASSIIGAFSYEQYF. Supplemented by reference TRBV19 and TRBJ2-7, the full variable domain reads DGGITQSPKYLFRKEGQNVTLSCEQNLNHDAMYWYRQDPGQGLRLIYYSQIVNDFQKGDIAEGYSVSREKKESFPLTVTSAQKNPTAFYLCASSIIGAFSYEQYFGPGTRLTVT.

This chain joins TRBV2 and TRBJ1-5; D is undetermined. V lost 4 bases to trimming and J lost 3 bases, with 13 bases between them. In germline, CDR1 is SNHLY, CDR2 FYNNEI. The CDR3 has 15 residues. The CDR3 loop is CASSVSSGDNQPQHF. For the CDR3, the DNA is TGTGCCAGCAGTGTAAGCAGCGGAGACAATCAGCCCCAGCATTTT. The full variable domain, its missing parts supplied by reference TRBV2 and TRBJ1-5, is EPEVTQTPSHQVTQMGQEVILRCVPISNHLYFYWYRQILGQKVEFLVSFYNNEISEKSEIFDDQFSVERPDGSNFTLKIRSTKLEDSAMYFCASSVSSGDNQPQHFGDGTRLSIL.

J is TRBJ1-4 and V is TRBV19; 7 nucleotides match TRBD1. Germline V CDR1 and CDR2: LNHDA, SQIVND (reference sequence). V was pared by 6 bases and J by 0 bases, with 4 bases of the junction left unmatched. There are 15 residues in the CDR3. CDR3 nucleotides: TGTGCCAGTAGAGTGGACAGGTCAACTAATGAAAAACTGTTTTTT. This gives the protein CASRVDRSTNEKLFF.

This sequence joins TRBV7-3 and TRBJ1-2; TRBD1 matches 8 bases. Germline CDR1 reads SGHTA; CDR2 reads FQGTGA. J was trimmed by 8 bases and V by 5 bases; bases with no gene match: 7. This CDR3 has 13 amino acids. Written as DNA, the CDR3 is TGTGCCAGCAGCCGCGGGGGACAGGAAGGCTACACCTTC. Translated, it gives CASSRGGQEGYTF.

The gene calls are TRBV6-5 and TRBJ1-4; perhaps TRBD1 as D (6 bases). Germline values: CDR1 MNHEY, CDR2 SVGAGI. V was shortened by 8 bases and J by 0 bases, with 13 bases between the two germline ends. This CDR3 has 15 residues. CDR3 amino acids: CASARDNPTNEKLFF. CDR3 in DNA: TGTGCCAGCGCGAGGGACAATCCAACTAATGAAAAACTGTTTTTT.

The chain uses TRBV27 and TRBJ2-3, with D possibly matching TRBD2 (5 bases). In germline, CDR1 is MNHEY, CDR2 SMNVEV (reference sequence). V lost 4 bases and J lost 6, with 23 bases in between. This CDR3 spans 17 amino acids. The CDR3 region has the DNA TGTGCCAGCAGTTCATACACGACCGGGATCAACTGGGATACGCAGTATTTT. Its translation is CASSSYTTGINWDTQYF.

The count of this clone is one. J is TRBJ2-5 and V is TRBV2; TRBD2 aligns across 7 bases. This CDR3 is 13 amino acids long. V lost 6 bases to trimming and J lost 7 bases; unmatched junction nucleotides: 8. CDR1 is SNHLY, CDR2 FYNNEI, per germline. The CDR3 bases are TGTGCCAGCAGCCCAGCCAGGGAGGGGACCCAGTACTTC. This encodes CASSPAREGTQYF. Combining the CDR3 with reference TRBV2 and TRBJ2-5 gives the whole variable domain EPEVTQTPSHQVTQMGQEVILRCVPISNHLYFYWYRQILGQKVEFLVSFYNNEISEKSEIFDDQFSVERPDGSNFTLKIRSTKLEDSAMYFCASSPAREGTQYFGPGTRLLVL.

The chain couples TRBV11-2 to TRBJ2-5; TRBD1 matches at 7 bases. V was clipped by 4 bases and J by 2 bases; unmatched bases: 4. This CDR3 comprises 14 residues. The germline CDR1 and CDR2 sequences are SGHAT and FQNNGV. The CDR3 sequence is CASSSTGLQETQYF. CDR3 bases: TGTGCCAGCAGCTCGACAGGGTTACAAGAGACCCAGTACTTC. Combining the CDR3 with reference TRBV11-2 and TRBJ2-5 gives the whole variable domain EAGVAQSPRYKIIEKRQSVAFWCNPISGHATLYWYQQILGQGPKLLIQFQNNGVVDDSQLPKDRFSAERLKGVDSTLKIQPAKLEDSAVYLCASSSTGLQETQYFGPGTRLLVL.

The rearrangement links TRBV24-1 to TRBJ2-3, with TRBD1 matching 9 bases. The CDR3 extends over 17 amino acids. The V gene's germline CDR1 is KGHDR and CDR2 SFDVKD. V was clipped by 4 bases and J by 6 bases; unmatched bases: 13. The CDR3 DNA sequence: TGTGCCACCAGTGAGTCCGGGACAGGGATCAGAGGGGATACGCAGTATTTT. Protein: CATSESGTGIRGDTQYF.

The V and J genes are TRBV7-8 and TRBJ2-2; 8 nucleotides agree with TRBD1. V was clipped by 10 bases and J by 7 bases; unmatched bases: 5. Germline CDR1 reads SGHVS; CDR2 reads FQNEAQ. CDR3 length: 12 amino acids. The DNA for the CDR3 is TGTGCCATCCAGGGGGCCGTCGGGGAGCTGTTTTTT. It is translated as CAIQGAVGELFF.

The chain is built from TRBV9 and TRBJ2-2; a weak D match, TRBD2 (5 bases). This CDR3 spans 14 amino acids. Germline V lookup: CDR1 SGDLS, CDR2 YYNGEE. Trimming removed 3 bases from V and 3 bases from J, with 9 bases in between. This CDR3 reads CASSGGLYTGELFF. The CDR3 DNA follows: TGTGCCAGCAGCGGAGGACTGTACACCGGGGAGCTGTTTTTT.